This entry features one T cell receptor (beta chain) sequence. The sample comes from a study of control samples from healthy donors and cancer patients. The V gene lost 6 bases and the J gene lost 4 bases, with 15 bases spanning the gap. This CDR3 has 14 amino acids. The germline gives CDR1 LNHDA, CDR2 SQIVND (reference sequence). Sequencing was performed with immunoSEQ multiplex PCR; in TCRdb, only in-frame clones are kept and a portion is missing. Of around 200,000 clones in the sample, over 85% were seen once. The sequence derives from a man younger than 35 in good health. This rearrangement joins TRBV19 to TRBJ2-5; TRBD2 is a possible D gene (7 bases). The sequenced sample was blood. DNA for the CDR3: TGTGCCAGTAGGACCTCGGGGGGCTCAGAGACCCAGTACTTC. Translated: CASRTSGGSETQYF.